This T cell receptor beta chain was retrieved from a study of tissue T cells after allogeneic stem cell transplantation. Findings and limits, study-wide: Anatomically similar tissues had similar TCR repertoires within each patient.

Time point of the sample: mouse harvest day 7 after allogeneic transplant. Tail vein injection delivered 10^7 T-cell-depleted bone marrow cells and 10^6 splenic CD5+ T cells. With respect to this clone: As yet, its antigen is unknown. The genes are named according to mouse. The CDR3 goes on 1 residue after the read ends, and that part is filled in from the germline J gene.

Clones were sequenced by immunoSEQ multiplex PCR, and TCRdb holds only the in-frame ones, with some missing. The table records 6,500 to 8,000 clones, 50% of them present only once. The CDR3 runs 16 residues. Trimming at V came to 1 base and at J to 3 bases, leaving 4 bases not matched to a gene. Germline V gives CDR1 KGHTA, CDR2 FRNEEI. V is TRBV24 and J is TRBJ1-3; 9 nucleotides line up with TRBD1. Sequenced material: gut tissue. This receptor was taken from a female BALB/c mouse given C57BL/6 T cells with graft-versus-host disease after an allogeneic hematopoietic cell transplant. The CDR3: CASSLSDRGGGNTLYF. The CDR3 bases that were read are TGTGCCAGCAGTCTGTCTGACAGGGGGGGTGGAAATACGCTCTAT.